What follows are 13 T cell receptor beta chains derived from one specimen sequenced in a study of blood T cell repertoires in COVID-19. Some clones are missing from TCRdb's copy, which holds only in-frame ones; the method was immunoSEQ multiplex PCR. Among roughly 41,000 clones listed, approximately 90% were seen once. Sequencing was performed on peripheral blood. The receptors originated from a human donor in a cohort sampled during active COVID-19.

The chain carries TRBV18 and TRBJ1-4; D call uncertain. With 6 bases removed from V and 0 bases from J, the gap between germline ends came to 8 bases. The germline CDR1 and CDR2 sequences are KGHSH and LQKENI. The CDR3 extends over 14 amino acids. The CDR3 DNA sequence: TGTGCCAGCTCCCTGTCTGCAACTAATGAAAAACTGTTTTTT. Its protein product is CASSLSATNEKLFF.

The V call is TRBV27, the J call TRBJ1-2, with TRBD1 as a possible D gene (5 bases). Trimming shortened V by 6 bases and J by 6 bases, and 20 bases separated the two germline ends. Looked up from germline, CDR1 is MNHEY and CDR2 is SMNVEV (reference sequence). The CDR3 extends over 15 amino acids. CDR3 region: CASSHRDARGDGYTF. As DNA, the CDR3 is TGTGCCAGCAGCCACCGGGACGCACGGGGGGATGGCTACACCTTC.

The chain has TRBV7-6 and TRBJ1-2, with D perhaps matching TRBD1 (6 bases). The ends were cut back, 0 bases at V and 5 bases at J, with 16 bases in the middle. Germline V lookup: CDR1 SGHVS, CDR2 FNYEAQ. This CDR3 region has 16 residues. The CDR3: CASSLARGGAEYGYTF. The CDR3 coding sequence is TGTGCCAGCAGCTTAGCCCGGGGGGGCGCCGAGTATGGCTACACCTTC. The variable domain in full, with the rest retrieved from reference TRBV7-6 and TRBJ1-2, is GAGVSQSPRYKVTKRGQDVALRCDPISGHVSLYWYRQALGQGPEFLTYFNYEAQQDKSGLPNDRFSAERPEGSISTLTIQRTEQRDSAMYRCASSLARGGAEYGYTFGSGTRLTVV.

The chain is built from TRBV5-1 and TRBJ2-3; D ambiguous. Germline V gene sequence: CDR1 SGHRS, CDR2 YFSETQ. The CDR3 is 12 residues long. The germline V and J ends were trimmed by 5 bases and 7 bases, with 11 bases remaining between them. CDR3 in DNA: TGCGCCAGCAGTGACACAGCCCATACGCAGTATTTT. It yields the protein CASSDTAHTQYF.

The chain employs TRBV28 and TRBJ2-3; 14 bases fit TRBD2. From germline, CDR1 is MDHEN and CDR2 SYDVKM. CDR3 length: 17 residues. The V segment lost 2 bases and the J segment 3 bases; nucleotides outside the gene matches: 4. CDR3: CASSLVGLAGATDTQYF. The DNA for the CDR3 is TGTGCCAGCAGTTTAGTGGGACTAGCGGGAGCAACAGATACGCAGTATTTT.

V gene TRBV7-2 combines with J gene TRBJ1-1, with D perhaps TRBD1 (5 bases). This CDR3 has 15 amino acids. V lost 1 base, J lost 1 base, and 10 bases lay in between. Germline V gives CDR1 SGHTA, CDR2 FQGNSA. The CDR3 is CASSLDGRGNTEAFF. The DNA of the CDR3 is TGTGCCAGCAGCTTAGACGGAAGGGGGAACACTGAAGCTTTCTTT.

The chain carries TRBV18 and TRBJ1-1, with TRBD1 matching 7 bases. CDR3 length: 15 amino acids. Germline CDR1 and CDR2: KGHSH and LQKENI. V was pared by 2 bases and J by 1 base, with 4 bases of the junction left unmatched. The CDR3 nucleotides are TGTGCCAGCTCACCATCAGGGACAGAGAACACTGAAGCTTTCTTT. It yields the protein CASSPSGTENTEAFF. Drawing the rest from reference TRBV18 and TRBJ1-1, the complete variable domain is NAGVMQNPRHLVRRRGQEARLRCSPMKGHSHVYWYRQLPEEGLKFMVYLQKENIIDESGMPKERFSAEFPKEGPSILRIQQVVRGDSAAYFCASSPSGTENTEAFFGQGTRLTVV.

J is TRBJ2-7 and V is TRBV6-5; D might be TRBD1 (5 bases). The germline CDR1 and CDR2 sequences are MNHEY and SVGAGI. This CDR3 is 10 amino acids long. The ends were cut back, 8 bases at V and 13 bases at J, with 15 bases in the middle. CDR3 sequence reads: CASFAGYFYF. In DNA form, the CDR3 reads TGTGCCAGCTTCGCAGGGTATTTCTACTTC.

This clone showed up just a few times. The chain has TRBV6-2 or TRBV6-3 and TRBJ2-1; 9 bases are a match to TRBD1. The CDR3 has 15 amino acids. V lost 3 bases, J lost 8 bases, and 8 bases stayed unmatched. Germline V CDR1 and CDR2: MNHEY, SVGEGT. CDR3 amino acids: CASSYLGQGLDEQFF. CDR3 bases: TGTGCCAGCAGTTATCTTGGACAGGGGCTGGATGAGCAGTTCTTC.

The rearrangement uses TRBV19 and TRBJ2-2, with TRBD1 matching over 7 bases. The V segment lost 5 bases and the J segment 1 base; nucleotides outside the gene matches: 13. Germline-derived CDR1 and CDR2 are LNHDA and SQIVND (reference sequence). This CDR3 has 18 residues. The CDR3 nucleotides are TGTGCCAGTAGTCCACGAACAGGGGACCCAGGGAACACCGGGGAGCTGTTTTTT. As protein: CASSPRTGDPGNTGELFF. Full variable domain (remainder filled in from reference TRBV19 and TRBJ2-2): DGGITQSPKYLFRKEGQNVTLSCEQNLNHDAMYWYRQDPGQGLRLIYYSQIVNDFQKGDIAEGYSVSREKKESFPLTVTSAQKNPTAFYLCASSPRTGDPGNTGELFFGEGSRLTVL.

This clone was counted once. The V and J genes are TRBV10-3 and TRBJ1-2, with TRBD1 matching over 9 bases. V shed 5 bases and J 2 bases; nucleotides not matched to a gene: 3. From germline, CDR1 is ENHRY and CDR2 SYGVKD. The CDR3 totals 14 residues. CDR3 in amino acids: CAISLTGGNYGYTF. The DNA for the CDR3 is TGTGCCATCAGTTTGACAGGGGGGAACTATGGCTACACCTTC.

This chain uses TRBV28 with TRBJ2-1; 7 bases map to TRBD2. The germline gives CDR1 MDHEN, CDR2 SYDVKM. CDR3 length equals 15 residues. V shed 6 bases, J shed 8 bases, and the junction held 13 bases outside the gene matches. The CDR3 region has the DNA TGTGCCAGCAGATGGTGGCGGGAGCATATCTATGAGCAGTTCTTC. Protein: CASRWWREHIYEQFF.

V and J are TRBV6-5 and TRBJ2-7, with 8 positions matching TRBD2. Per the germline V gene, CDR1 is MNHEY and CDR2 is SVGAGI. V lost 7 bases and J lost 5; bases outside the gene matches: 10. The CDR3 contains 14 residues. The CDR3 DNA is TGTGCCAGCAATCCACTAGCGGACACCGACGAGCAGTACTTC. It translates to CASNPLADTDEQYF.